The 11 T cell receptor beta chains in this list originate from one sample, sequenced in a study of cytomegalovirus exposure and HLA in healthy donors. Use of 60 Vbeta and 13 Jbeta primers characterized the PCR. Sequencing used immunoSEQ multiplex PCR; TCRdb keeps in-frame clones, though not all of them. The sample records about 110,000 clones, approximately 78% being singletons. The sample was PBMCs. Every receptor here comes from a man aged 25 to 40 in good health and CMV-seropositive.

This chain connects TRBV27 to TRBJ2-1, with 9 bases that match TRBD2. Per germline, CDR1 MNHEY and CDR2 SMNVEV (reference sequence). V lost 2 bases, J lost 2 bases, and 16 bases stayed unmatched. This CDR3 region has 20 residues. CDR3 DNA sequence: TGTGCCAGCAGTTTAATAAAACAGGGTAGGGCTAGCGGGACCTACAATGAGCAGTTCTTC. Residues: CASSLIKQGRASGTYNEQFF.

The gene calls are TRBV6-1 and TRBJ1-2, with D maybe TRBD1 (6 bases). CDR1 is MNHNS, CDR2 SASEGT, per germline. The CDR3 runs to 15 residues. Trimming pared 0 bases from V and 4 bases from J, leaving 12 bases between. The chain's CDR3 is CASSEAPGVGYGYTF. CDR3 DNA: TGTGCCAGCAGTGAAGCCCCAGGGGTAGGCTATGGCTACACCTTC.

V usage is TRBV16 and J usage is TRBJ1-2; D not certain. Germline V gene lookup returns CDR1 KGHSY and CDR2 FQNENV. The length of the CDR3 is 11 residues. V was trimmed by 7 bases and J by 4 bases, leaving 7 bases between them. CDR3 protein: CASTPSYGYTF. The CDR3 region has the DNA TGTGCCAGCACCCCCAGCTATGGCTACACCTTC.

V is TRBV18 and J is TRBJ2-5; D may be TRBD1 (6 bases). V was clipped by 2 bases and J by 9 bases, with 22 bases between them. The germline V gene has CDR1 KGHSH and CDR2 LQKENI. The CDR3 is made up of 16 amino acids. CDR3 sequence (DNA): TGTGCCAGCTCACCAAGAAGTAACCGACAGGCTGGTGCCCAGTACTTC. Protein product: CASSPRSNRQAGAQYF.

For the CDR3, the DNA is TGTGCCAGCACCGGCTCCTACGAGCAGTACTTC. Protein sequence: CASTGSYEQYF. The V call is TRBV2, the J call TRBJ2-7; D not resolved. CDR1 is SNHLY and CDR2 is FYNNEI in the germline V gene. The germline V and J ends were trimmed by 7 bases and 0 bases, with 4 bases remaining between them. This CDR3 is built from 11 residues. Full variable domain (remainder filled in from reference TRBV2 and TRBJ2-7): EPEVTQTPSHQVTQMGQEVILRCVPISNHLYFYWYRQILGQKVEFLVSFYNNEISEKSEIFDDQFSVERPDGSNFTLKIRSTKLEDSAMYFCASTGSYEQYFGPGTRLTVT.

V usage is TRBV27 and J usage is TRBJ1-2; D possibly corresponds to TRBD1 (5 bases). Deletions cut 2 bases from V and 5 bases from J, with 9 bases between. The CDR3 runs 13 residues. Germline CDR1 is MNHEY and CDR2 is SMNVEV (reference sequence). The CDR3: CASSLRGGYGYTF. The CDR3 DNA sequence: TGTGCCAGCAGTTTACGGGGGGGGTATGGCTACACCTTC.

The chain couples TRBV25-1 to TRBJ2-3; D perhaps matches TRBD2 (5 bases). The CDR3 is made up of 13 amino acids. Looked up from germline, CDR1 is MGHDK and CDR2 is SYGVNS. The germline V and J ends were trimmed by 8 bases and 2 bases, with 11 bases remaining between them. The CDR3 DNA sequence: TGTGCCAGCCCCTCGGGATTCACAGATACGCAGTATTTT. Amino acid sequence: CASPSGFTDTQYF.

The V call is TRBV7-2, the J call TRBJ2-2; 8 bases align to TRBD2. The germline V gene encodes CDR1 SGHTA and CDR2 FQGNSA. The V gene end was trimmed by 1 base and the J gene end by 6 bases; junction bases not matched to a gene: 13. The CDR3 runs to 18 residues. CDR3 in amino acids: CASSLVSPSGWRAGELFF. The CDR3 region has the DNA TGTGCCAGCAGCTTAGTTTCCCCTAGCGGGTGGCGGGCCGGGGAGCTGTTTTTT.

The rearrangement joins TRBV10-3 to TRBJ2-3, with 12 bases fitting TRBD2. The length of the CDR3 is 17 residues. The germline CDR1 and CDR2 sequences are ENHRY and SYGVKD. V shed 2 bases, J shed 3 bases, and the junction held 6 bases outside the gene matches. DNA of the CDR3: TGTGCCATCAGTGAGCGGACTAGCGGGGCGTTAACAGATACGCAGTATTTT. It yields the protein CAISERTSGALTDTQYF.

This clone was seen a handful of times. This rearrangement joins TRBV2 to TRBJ1-1; 9 bases line up with TRBD1. There are 12 residues in the CDR3. The germline V gene has CDR1 SNHLY and CDR2 FYNNEI. Losses at the gene ends were 8 bases for V and 4 bases for J; bases not matched to a gene: 2. The CDR3, as DNA: TGTGCCAGCCAGACAGGGGGCACTGAAGCTTTCTTT. This translates into CASQTGGTEAFF. Full variable domain (remainder filled in from reference TRBV2 and TRBJ1-1): EPEVTQTPSHQVTQMGQEVILRCVPISNHLYFYWYRQILGQKVEFLVSFYNNEISEKSEIFDDQFSVERPDGSNFTLKIRSTKLEDSAMYFCASQTGGTEAFFGQGTRLTVV.

V gene TRBV7-9 combines with J gene TRBJ2-3, with 10 bases identical to TRBD2. CDR3 size: 15 residues. The germline V gene encodes CDR1 SEHNR and CDR2 FQNEAQ (reference sequence). V lost 5 bases and J lost 2; bases outside the gene matches: 4. DNA of the CDR3: TGTGCCAGCAGCCGGAGCGGGGGGGACACAGATACGCAGTATTTT. It encodes CASSRSGGDTDTQYF.